The rows below give T cell receptor beta chains drawn from one sample of a study of blood T cell repertoires in COVID-19. Some clones are missing from TCRdb's copy, which holds only in-frame ones; the method was immunoSEQ multiplex PCR. Among some 40,000 clones, less than 90% were seen once, and the ten largest hold roughly 19%. The sample consisted of peripheral blood. These receptors were obtained from a man between 65 and 85 years old with acute or convalescent COVID-19. Both conserved end residues are part of each CDR3. A D gene is named only where the DNA matches it firmly. Some rows have no size entry. The others give once, few or many, or a class for an expanded clone.

J gene,D gene,V gene,clone size,CDR3 protein,CDR3 DNA
TRBJ2-2,-,TRBV5-1,-,CASSLVDSDTGELFF,TGCGCCAGCAGCTTGGTGGACAGCGACACCGGGGAGCTGTTTTTT
TRBJ2-3,-,TRBV5-4,-,CASTPSGRGADTQYF,TGTGCCAGCACCCCCTCGGGTAGGGGCGCAGATACGCAGTATTTT
TRBJ1-3,-,TRBV27,-,CASNSNRAPGNTIYF,TGTGCCAGCAATTCCAACAGAGCTCCTGGAAACACCATATATTTT
TRBJ2-1,TRBD2,TRBV7-2,-,CASSLKWEGPLPQFF,TGTGCCAGCAGCTTAAAGTGGGAGGGCCCTCTACCGCAGTTCTTC
TRBJ2-1,TRBD1,TRBV11-3,-,CASSPWTGAAYNEQFF,TGTGCCAGCAGCCCCTGGACAGGGGCGGCCTACAATGAGCAGTTCTTC
TRBJ2-1,-,TRBV19,-,CASWQGYNEQFF,TGTGCCAGCTGGCAGGGGTACAATGAGCAGTTCTTC
TRBJ2-5,TRBD2,TRBV15,-,CATSRGGGGQETQYF,TGTGCCACCAGCAGAGGGGGCGGGGGCCAAGAGACCCAGTACTTC
TRBJ2-5,-,TRBV4-1,-,CASSLARQIPTQYF,TGCGCCAGCAGCCTTGCGCGACAGATCCCGACCCAGTACTTC
TRBJ2-7,TRBD2,TRBV5-4,-,CASSFGGRSDEQYF,TGTGCCAGCAGCTTCGGCGGGAGGAGCGACGAGCAGTACTTC
TRBJ2-1,-,TRBV3-1/TRBV3-2,-,CASESYNEQFF,TGTGCCAGCGAGTCCTACAATGAGCAGTTCTTC
TRBJ1-2,TRBD1,TRBV27,-,CASGEFDRGFGYTF,TGTGCCAGCGGGGAGTTCGACAGGGGCTTTGGCTACACCTTC
TRBJ1-1,TRBD1,TRBV27,-,CASNGTVVTEAFF,TGTGCCAGCAACGGGACAGTGGTCACTGAAGCTTTCTTT
TRBJ2-3,TRBD2,TRBV28,-,CASRTPSGSGSDTQYF,TGTGCCAGCAGAACCCCTAGCGGGAGCGGATCAGATACGCAGTATTTT
TRBJ2-5,TRBD2,TRBV20-1,-,CSASSPSGRQETQYF,TGCAGTGCTAGTTCGCCTAGCGGGCGTCAAGAGACCCAGTACTTC
TRBJ1-2,TRBD1,TRBV28,-,CASSLDRGRDTF,TGTGCCAGCAGTTTAGACAGGGGGAGAGACACCTTC
TRBJ2-3,-,TRBV9,-,CASSVDGRDLATQYF,TGTGCCAGCAGCGTAGATGGGCGGGACCTCGCCACGCAGTATTTT
TRBJ2-2,TRBD2,TRBV4-2,-,CASSPDPGTSGRLELFF,TGTGCCAGCAGCCCAGACCCTGGGACTAGCGGGAGATTGGAGCTGTTTTTT
TRBJ2-5,TRBD1,TRBV10-3,-,CAISGTGGRETQYF,TGTGCCATCAGTGGGACAGGGGGCAGGGAGACCCAGTACTTC
TRBJ2-4,-,TRBV9,few,CASSPLGDEENIQYF,TGTGCCAGCAGCCCGTTAGGGGATGAAGAAAACATTCAGTACTTC
TRBJ2-5,-,TRBV7-3,-,CASSRSNRETQYF,TGTGCCAGCAGCCGATCTAACCGAGAGACCCAGTACTTC
TRBJ2-5,-,TRBV3-1/TRBV3-2,-,CASSQVPSPGTWETQYF,TGTGCCAGCAGCCAAGTTCCTTCTCCCGGGACATGGGAGACCCAGTACTTC
TRBJ1-2,TRBD1,TRBV5-1,-,CASSYGQGLYGYTF,TGCGCCAGCAGCTACGGACAGGGTCTTTATGGCTACACCTTC
TRBJ2-7,-,TRBV19,-,CASRNTGTEQYF,TGTGCCAGTCGGAACACAGGGACAGAGCAGTACTTC
TRBJ2-5,TRBD2,TRBV28,-,CASSYPRASGSLLETQYF,TGTGCCAGCAGTTACCCCCGGGCTAGCGGGAGTTTATTGGAGACCCAGTACTTC
TRBJ2-1,TRBD1,TRBV24-1,-,CATSDGTHRGPYNEQFF,TGTGCCACCAGTGATGGAACCCACAGGGGGCCCTACAATGAGCAGTTCTTC
TRBJ1-2,-,TRBV18,-,CASSPAEDSHGYTF,TGTGCCAGCTCACCAGCAGAGGATTCGCATGGCTACACCTTC
TRBJ1-5,-,TRBV7-9,medium-sized,CASSLLGADQPQHF,TGTGCCAGCAGCTTATTAGGGGCGGATCAGCCCCAGCATTTT
TRBJ2-7,-,TRBV12-5,-,CASGSLLPFSF,TGTGCTAGTGGTTCCTTATTGCCCTTCAGCTTC
TRBJ2-5,-,TRBV12-3/TRBV12-4,-,CASSRDRQETQYF,TGTGCCAGCAGTCGCGACAGGCAAGAGACCCAGTACTTC
TRBJ2-7,-,TRBV7-2,-,CASSFYYEQYF,TGTGCCAGCAGCTTTTACTACGAGCAGTACTTC
TRBJ2-5,-,TRBV6-1,-,CASSEPTKETQYF,TGTGCCAGCAGTGAGCCTACTAAGGAGACCCAGTACTTC
TRBJ1-1,TRBD1,TRBV19,-,CASRRQGRTEAFF,TGTGCCAGTAGACGACAGGGTAGGACTGAAGCTTTCTTT
TRBJ2-1,TRBD1,TRBV27,-,CASIRGQGGNEQFF,TGTGCCAGCATCAGAGGACAGGGAGGCAATGAGCAGTTCTTC
TRBJ2-5,TRBD2,TRBV5-6,-,CASSPPGTSGSLETQYF,TGTGCCAGCAGCCCTCCCGGGACTAGCGGGAGTTTGGAAACCCAGTACTTC
TRBJ2-7,-,TRBV19,-,CASSIKGEGWSYEQYF,TGTGCCAGTAGTATTAAGGGTGAGGGATGGTCCTACGAGCAGTACTTC
TRBJ1-5,TRBD1,TRBV7-8,-,CASSSRQGVGNQPQHF,TGTGCCAGCAGCTCAAGACAGGGGGTTGGCAATCAGCCCCAGCATTTT
TRBJ2-2,TRBD1,TRBV19,-,CASSPQTGGTGELFF,TGTGCCAGTAGTCCCCAGACAGGGGGCACCGGGGAGCTGTTTTTT
TRBJ2-7,TRBD1,TRBV18,-,CASSKGQGSYEQYF,TGTGCCAGCTCAAAGGGACAGGGGTCCTACGAGCAGTACTTC
TRBJ2-4,TRBD2,TRBV5-4,medium-sized,CASTRPGLEGIQYF,TGTGCCAGCACCAGACCGGGACTAGAGGGCATTCAGTACTTC
TRBJ1-5,TRBD1,TRBV18,-,CASSPSRTGVQPQHF,TGTGCCAGCTCGCCTTCTAGGACAGGGGTACAGCCCCAGCATTTT
TRBJ1-2,TRBD1,TRBV28,-,CASSTIFPPTGGVYGYTF,TGTGCCAGCAGTACCATATTCCCCCCGACAGGGGGGGTTTATGGCTACACCTTC
TRBJ2-1,TRBD2,TRBV3-1/TRBV3-2,-,CASSREREESYNEQFF,TGTGCCAGCAGCCGTGAGCGGGAAGAGTCCTACAATGAGCAGTTCTTC